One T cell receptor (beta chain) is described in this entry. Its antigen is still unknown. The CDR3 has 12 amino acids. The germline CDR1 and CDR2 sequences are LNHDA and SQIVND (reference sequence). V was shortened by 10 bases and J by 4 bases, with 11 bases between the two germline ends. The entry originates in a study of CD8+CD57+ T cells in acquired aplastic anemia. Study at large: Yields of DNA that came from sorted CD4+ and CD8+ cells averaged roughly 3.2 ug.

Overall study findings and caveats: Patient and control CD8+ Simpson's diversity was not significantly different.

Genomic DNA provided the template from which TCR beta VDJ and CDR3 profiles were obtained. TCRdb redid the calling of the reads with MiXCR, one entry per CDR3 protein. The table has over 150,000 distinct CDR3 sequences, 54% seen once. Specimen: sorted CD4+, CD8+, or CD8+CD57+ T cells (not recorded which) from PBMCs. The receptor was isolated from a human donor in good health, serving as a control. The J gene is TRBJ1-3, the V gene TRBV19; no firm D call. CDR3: CATSWPGNTIYF. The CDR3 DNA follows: TGTGCCACCAGCTGGCCGGGAAACACCATATATTTT.